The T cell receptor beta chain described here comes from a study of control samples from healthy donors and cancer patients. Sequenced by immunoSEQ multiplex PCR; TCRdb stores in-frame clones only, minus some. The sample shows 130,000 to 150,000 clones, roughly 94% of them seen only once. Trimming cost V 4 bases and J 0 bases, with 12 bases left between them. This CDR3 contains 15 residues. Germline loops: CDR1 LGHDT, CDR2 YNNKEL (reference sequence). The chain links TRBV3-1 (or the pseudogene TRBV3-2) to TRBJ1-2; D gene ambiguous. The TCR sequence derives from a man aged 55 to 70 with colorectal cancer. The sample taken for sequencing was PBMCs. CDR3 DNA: TGTGCCAGCAGCCCCCAGTCAGCGGCTAACTATGGCTACACCTTC. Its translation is CASSPQSAANYGYTF.